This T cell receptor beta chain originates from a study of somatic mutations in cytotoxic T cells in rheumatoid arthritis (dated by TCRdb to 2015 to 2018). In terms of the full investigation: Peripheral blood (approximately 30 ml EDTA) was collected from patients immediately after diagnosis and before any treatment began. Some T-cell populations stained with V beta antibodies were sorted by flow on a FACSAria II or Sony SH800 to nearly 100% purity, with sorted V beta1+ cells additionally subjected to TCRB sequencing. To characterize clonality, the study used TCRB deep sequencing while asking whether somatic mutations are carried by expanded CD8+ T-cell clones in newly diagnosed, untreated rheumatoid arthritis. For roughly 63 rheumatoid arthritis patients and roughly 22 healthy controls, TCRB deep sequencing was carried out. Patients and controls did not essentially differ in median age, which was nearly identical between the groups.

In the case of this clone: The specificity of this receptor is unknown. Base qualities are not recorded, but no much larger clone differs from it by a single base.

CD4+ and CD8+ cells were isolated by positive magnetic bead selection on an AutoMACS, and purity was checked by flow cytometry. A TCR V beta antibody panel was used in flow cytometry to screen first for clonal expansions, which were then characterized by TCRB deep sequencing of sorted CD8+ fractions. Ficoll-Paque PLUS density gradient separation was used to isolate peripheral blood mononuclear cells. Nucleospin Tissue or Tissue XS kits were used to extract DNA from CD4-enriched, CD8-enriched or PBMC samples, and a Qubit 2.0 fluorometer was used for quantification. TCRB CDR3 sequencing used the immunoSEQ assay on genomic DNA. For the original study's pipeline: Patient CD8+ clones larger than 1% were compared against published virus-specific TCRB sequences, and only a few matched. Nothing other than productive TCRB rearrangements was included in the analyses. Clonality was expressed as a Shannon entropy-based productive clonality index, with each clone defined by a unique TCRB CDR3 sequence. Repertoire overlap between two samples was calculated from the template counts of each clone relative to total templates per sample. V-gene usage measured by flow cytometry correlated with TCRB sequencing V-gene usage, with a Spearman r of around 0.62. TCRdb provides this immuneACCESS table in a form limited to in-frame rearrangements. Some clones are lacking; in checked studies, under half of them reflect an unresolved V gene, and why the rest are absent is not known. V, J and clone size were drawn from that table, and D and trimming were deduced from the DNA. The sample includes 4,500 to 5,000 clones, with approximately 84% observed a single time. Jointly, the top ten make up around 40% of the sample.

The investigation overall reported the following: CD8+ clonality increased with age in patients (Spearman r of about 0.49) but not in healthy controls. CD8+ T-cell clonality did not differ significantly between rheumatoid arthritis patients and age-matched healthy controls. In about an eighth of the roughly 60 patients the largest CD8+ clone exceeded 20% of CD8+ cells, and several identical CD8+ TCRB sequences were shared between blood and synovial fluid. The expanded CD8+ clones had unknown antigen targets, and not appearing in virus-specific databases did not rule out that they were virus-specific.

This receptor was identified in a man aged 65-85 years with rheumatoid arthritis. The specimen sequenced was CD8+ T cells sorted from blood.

The bases read TGTGCCACCAGCAGAGACAACAATGAGCAGTTCTTC. Its amino acids are CATSRDNNEQFF. Rearrangement joined TRBV15 to TRBJ2-1, with no D gene named confidently. V loses 0 bases, J loses 5 bases, and the germline ends lie 2 bases apart. Via the germline V gene (reference sequence), CDR1 is LNHNV and CDR2 YYDKDF. The CDR3 contains 12 residues, cysteine and phenylalanine counted. The read is trimmed to its CDR3 DNA, 36 bases read in frame from base 1.